The 18 T cell receptor beta chains given below trace back to one sample, sequenced in a study of blood T cell repertoires in COVID-19. The repertoire was sequenced with immunoSEQ multiplex PCR; TCRdb's copy has only in-frame clones and lacks some. The repertoire holds about 200,000 clones, with around three quarters as singletons. The specimen sequenced was peripheral blood. Receptors originate from a woman aged 70 to 79 with acute or convalescent COVID-19.

The gene calls are TRBV15 and TRBJ2-1; D ambiguous. CDR1 and CDR2 (germline): LNHNV, YYDKDF (reference sequence). The V end lost 2 bases, the J end lost 9 bases, and 8 bases lay between the germline ends. CDR3 length: 12 residues. The CDR3 here is CATSRLPGEQFF. Written as DNA, the CDR3 is TGTGCCACCAGCAGACTTCCCGGTGAGCAGTTCTTC.

This clone was observed a handful of times. This sequence joins TRBV5-1 and TRBJ1-2; D gene unclear. CDR1 and CDR2 (germline): SGHRS, YFSETQ. The CDR3 sequence is 16 residues long. The V end lost 0 bases, the J end lost 5 bases, and 17 bases lay between the germline ends. The CDR3, as DNA: TGCGCCAGCAGCTTGGAGGCAGGCTTTACTTCATATGGCTACACCTTC. As protein: CASSLEAGFTSYGYTF.

This chain connects TRBV10-3 to TRBJ2-7; TRBD2 agrees at 11 bases. CDR3 length: 16 amino acids. The germline V gene encodes CDR1 ENHRY and CDR2 SYGVKD. V lost 5 bases, J lost 1 base, and 7 bases stayed unmatched. The DNA for the CDR3 is TGTGCCATCAGTCCTATTGGGACTAGCGGTTCCTACGAGCAGTACTTC. This sequence encodes CAISPIGTSGSYEQYF.

The sample holds a few counts of this clone. J is TRBJ2-1 and V is TRBV24-1, with TRBD1 matching 8 bases. CDR3 length: 14 residues. Germline V gene data show CDR1 as KGHDR and CDR2 as SFDVKD. J gave up 2 bases and V 5 bases, and 1 base lay outside the gene matches. The CDR3 coding sequence is TGTGCCACCAGTGGGGACAGGCCCTACAATGAGCAGTTCTTC. It is translated as CATSGDRPYNEQFF.

The rearrangement uses TRBV2 and TRBJ2-6; D gene uncertain. This CDR3 region has 15 residues. Deletions cut 6 bases from V and 1 base from J, with 10 bases between. Germline V gene lookup returns CDR1 SNHLY and CDR2 FYNNEI. CDR3 region: CASSPSRSGANVLTF. The CDR3 DNA reads TGTGCCAGCAGCCCGTCCCGGTCTGGGGCCAACGTCCTGACTTTC.

V is TRBV7-2 and J is TRBJ2-3; 8 bases match TRBD2. Per germline, CDR1 SGHTA and CDR2 FQGNSA. Losses at the gene ends were 3 bases for V and 5 bases for J; bases not matched to a gene: 16. This CDR3 is built from 18 residues. CDR3 region: CASSFALGSSGGGDTQYF. In nucleotides, the CDR3 is TGTGCCAGCAGCTTTGCCCTAGGATCGTCCGGGGGGGGAGATACGCAGTATTTT.

The genes are TRBV19 and TRBJ2-7; 7 bases agree with TRBD1. Germline V gives CDR1 LNHDA, CDR2 SQIVND (reference sequence). The CDR3 contains 12 residues. J lost 1 base, V lost 6 bases, and 0 bases had no gene match. The CDR3 sequence is CASRDRSYEQYF. CDR3 DNA: TGTGCCAGTAGGGACAGGTCCTACGAGCAGTACTTC.

V usage is TRBV7-2 and J usage is TRBJ2-3, with D possibly being TRBD2 (5 bases). The germline V gene has CDR1 SGHTA and CDR2 FQGNSA. V lost 1 base and J lost 4, with 9 bases in between. CDR3 size: 14 residues. CDR3 loop: CASSLGLAADTQYF. CDR3 bases: TGTGCCAGCAGCTTAGGTCTAGCAGCAGATACGCAGTATTTT.

The CDR3 loop is CASSVAGARQGEQYF. In DNA, the CDR3 is TGTGCCAGCAGCGTAGCGGGAGCGAGGCAAGGGGAGCAGTACTTC. The chain uses TRBV9 and TRBJ2-7; D may be TRBD2 (6 bases). CDR1 SGDLS and CDR2 YYNGEE come from the germline V gene. V lost 0 bases to trimming and J lost 7 bases, with 17 bases between them. The CDR3 has 15 residues.

The chain is built from TRBV5-5 and TRBJ2-5; D not resolved. Trimming removed 2 bases from V and 1 base from J, with 12 bases in between. CDR1 and CDR2 from the germline V gene are SGHKS and YYEKEE (reference sequence). CDR3 length: 15 residues. CDR3 region: CASSLIQEGQETQYF. Here the CDR3 DNA reads TGTGCCAGCAGCTTAATCCAGGAAGGCCAAGAGACCCAGTACTTC.

The CDR3 is CASSQFIPGQTYNEQFF. The CDR3 coding sequence is TGCGCCAGCAGCCAATTCATCCCGGGACAGACCTACAATGAGCAGTTCTTC. This chain uses TRBV4-1 with TRBJ2-1, with 7 positions matching TRBD1. This CDR3 region has 17 residues. Trimming took 2 bases from V and 2 from J; bases not matched to a gene: 9. Germline values: CDR1 MGHRA, CDR2 YSYEKL.

This chain links TRBV5-4 with TRBJ1-6; no reliable D call. The CDR3 loop spans 14 amino acids. Looked up from germline, CDR1 is SGHNT and CDR2 is YYREEE (reference sequence). Trimming stripped 0 bases from V and 10 bases from J, with 11 bases between. The CDR3 region is CASSLAGLKSPLHF. The DNA of the CDR3 is TGTGCCAGCAGCTTGGCGGGGTTAAAGTCACCCCTCCACTTT.

The chain uses TRBV7-2 and TRBJ2-7; 8 bases agree with TRBD2. This CDR3 has 15 amino acids. With 5 bases clipped from V and 2 bases from J, the junction kept 8 bases outside the gene matches. CDR1 and CDR2 from the germline V gene are SGHTA and FQGNSA. For the CDR3, the DNA is TGTGCCAGCAGCCCCAGTCCCGGGGGGGCCTACGAGCAGTACTTC. Translating it yields CASSPSPGGAYEQYF.

This chain links TRBV24-1 with TRBJ2-3; the match to TRBD2 covers 10 bases. This CDR3 has 16 amino acids. Per the germline V gene, CDR1 is KGHDR and CDR2 is SFDVKD. V trimming: 6 bases; J trimming: 3 bases; junction bases outside the gene matches: 8. The CDR3 nucleotides are TGTGCCACCAGTCCTACTAGCGGGGTTTTTACAGATACGCAGTATTTT. Translating it yields CATSPTSGVFTDTQYF.

The chain has TRBV6-2 or TRBV6-3 and TRBJ2-5, with TRBD2 matching 9 bases. The CDR3 is made up of 15 amino acids. Germline V lookup: CDR1 MNHEY, CDR2 SVGEGT. V gave up 4 bases and J gave up 2 bases; unmatched junction bases: 5. Written as DNA, the CDR3 is TGTGCCAGCAGTTGGCAAGCGGGGGGACAAGAGACCCAGTACTTC. Amino acids: CASSWQAGGQETQYF.

The V and J genes are TRBV6-5 and TRBJ2-7; TRBD2 is a possible D gene (5 bases). V lost 8 bases to trimming and J lost 2 bases, with 13 bases between them. This CDR3 contains 13 residues. Germline V CDR1 and CDR2: MNHEY, SVGAGI. The CDR3 loop reads CASARGPTYEQYV. The CDR3 DNA follows: TGTGCCAGCGCCCGCGGGCCAACCTACGAGCAGTACGTC.

This rearrangement joins TRBV24-1 to TRBJ2-3; the match to TRBD2 covers 14 bases. The CDR3 contains 18 residues. Germline assignment: CDR1 KGHDR and CDR2 SFDVKD. V lost 4 bases and J lost 1; bases outside the gene matches: 6. CDR3 region: CATSDPGTSGGRTDTQYF. In DNA, the CDR3 is TGTGCCACCAGTGACCCCGGGACTAGCGGGGGACGCACAGATACGCAGTATTTT.

The V and J genes are TRBV5-1 and TRBJ1-6, with 9 bases identical to TRBD1. The germline CDR1 and CDR2 sequences are SGHRS and YFSETQ. The CDR3 length is 19 residues. The trim removed 0 bases at V and 0 bases at J, leaving 7 bases unmatched. The CDR3 DNA reads as TGCGCCAGCAGCTTGGCCGGACAGGGGACGAGCTCCTATAATTCACCCCTCCACTTT. Amino acids: CASSLAGQGTSSYNSPLHF.